This TCR beta chain was profiled in a study of shared clonotypes between healthy human individuals. This clone was seen only a few times. Researchers divided each subset's genomic DNA evenly across several immunoSEQ plates. The table came from immunoSEQ multiplex PCR; TCRdb's copy has only in-frame clones and leaves some out. This sample carries about 1.1 million clones, more than 75% of them seen once, and the ten largest clones take 0.55% to 0.7%. Donation came from healthy HIV-negative adults that had no recent acute infections or vaccinations. The germline V gene encodes CDR1 MNHEY and CDR2 SMNVEV (reference sequence). There are 14 residues in the CDR3. V lost 1 base and J 5 bases, leaving 8 bases between the germline ends.

The V and J genes are TRBV27 and TRBJ2-2; tentatively, D is TRBD1 (5 bases). What was sequenced was memory CD4+ T cells from PBMCs. The sample's subset: CD45RA-negative fraction. The receptor comes from a young man in good health. Some clones in this sample may be carry-over from other donors' samples. The CDR3 here is CASSLWGGTGELFF. As DNA, the CDR3 is TGTGCCAGCAGTTTATGGGGCGGAACCGGGGAGCTGTTTTTT.